One sample yielded the 28 T cell receptor beta chains listed below, sequenced in a study of breast tumors, draining lymph nodes, adjacent tissues. Axillary draining lymph nodes of breast cancer patients supplied the node samples. Using its own MiXCR run on the multiplex PCR reads, TCRdb lists one record per CDR3 protein. The sample comprises about 230,000 distinct CDR3 sequences, around 32% of which are singletons, and 1.3% to 1.5% rests with the top ten. The sequenced sample was axillary lymph node tissue. The origin of the receptors is a female donor with breast cancer. Some clones in this sample may be carry-over from other donors' samples.

This clonotype was counted many times. This chain joins TRBV7-9 and TRBJ1-1, with TRBD1 identical over 7 bases. The J segment lost 0 bases and the V segment lost 5 bases, leaving 3 bases of the junction unmatched. Germline V CDR1 and CDR2: SEHNR, FQNEAQ (reference sequence). The CDR3 has 14 residues. Here the CDR3 reads CASSRGQMNTEAFF. CDR3 sequence (DNA): TGTGCCAGCAGCCGGGGACAGATGAACACTGAAGCTTTCTTT.

The V and J genes are TRBV20-1 and TRBJ2-5; D assignment may be TRBD1 or TRBD2 (5 bases each). Germline CDR1 and CDR2: DFQATT and SNEGSKA (reference sequence). The CDR3 runs 13 residues. V dropped 3 bases and J dropped 4 bases, with 12 bases sitting between them. The CDR3 reads CSARGEKGETQYF. DNA of the CDR3: TGCAGTGCTAGGGGGGAAAAAGGAGAGACCCAGTACTTC.

This clonotype was counted only a few times. With a much larger clone just one base away, this may be a read error. The rearrangement uses TRBV18 and TRBJ1-2; D perhaps matches TRBD1 (6 bases). Germline values: CDR1 KGHSH, CDR2 LQKENI. The CDR3 sequence is 15 residues long. The CDR3 nucleotides read TGTGCCAGCTCACCGTCTGAGGGGGTCCTCTATGGCTACGCCTTC. It codes for CASSPSEGVLYGYAF.

The rearrangement joins TRBV18 to TRBJ1-3; 7 bases match TRBD1. CDR3 size: 19 residues. The V gene's germline CDR1 is KGHSH and CDR2 LQKENI. V lost 5 bases to trimming and J lost 1 base; unmatched junction nucleotides: 17. The CDR3 coding sequence is TGTGCCAGCTCATTAAAGGGACAGCCGAGTCCGTGGTCTGGAAACACCATATATTTT. It codes for CASSLKGQPSPWSGNTIYF.

Written as DNA, the CDR3 is TGTGCCTGGATCCGGACTAGCGGGGCAGATACGCAGTATTTT. Amino acids: CAWIRTSGADTQYF. V and J are TRBV30 and TRBJ2-3; TRBD2 agrees at 12 bases. Germline V CDR1 and CDR2: GTSNPN, SVGIG (reference sequence). V trimming: 4 bases; J trimming: 4 bases; junction bases outside the gene matches: 3. The CDR3 runs 14 residues.

This sequence joins TRBV3-1 and TRBJ2-5, with D unresolved. This CDR3 region has 11 residues. Trimming left V 3 bases short and J 5 bases short, with 4 bases between. Germline V gene data show CDR1 as LGHDT and CDR2 as YNNKEL (reference sequence). CDR3 bases: TGTGCCAGCAGCCATGCGGAGACCCAGTACTTC. Translation: CASSHAETQYF.

This clonotype was observed a single time. This chain joins TRBV11-1 and TRBJ2-7; 8 positions match TRBD1. Germline V CDR1 and CDR2: SGHAT, FQDESV (reference sequence). The J segment lost 1 base and the V segment lost 8 bases, leaving 7 bases of the junction unmatched. The CDR3 length is 14 residues. The CDR3 loop is CASSRDRTSYEQYV. CDR3 bases: TGTGCCAGCTCCCGGGACAGGACTTCCTACGAGCAGTACGTC.

This clonotype was seen ten or more times. The chain couples TRBV4-1 to TRBJ2-5; the match to TRBD2 covers 9 bases. V lost 2 bases, J lost 7 bases, and 17 bases stayed unmatched. The CDR3 totals 18 residues. Germline CDR1 reads MGHRA; CDR2 reads YSYEKL. CDR3: CASSQSMTSGAGVRTQYF. The DNA of the CDR3 is TGCGCCAGCAGCCAATCTATGACTAGCGGAGCCGGAGTGAGGACCCAGTACTTC.

The chain employs TRBV10-1 and TRBJ2-7, with D possibly TRBD2 on 5 matching bases. The CDR3 loop spans 13 amino acids. Germline-derived CDR1 and CDR2 are WNHNN and SYGVQD (reference sequence). V shed 5 bases and J shed 2 bases, with 10 bases lying between them. The chain's CDR3 is CASSSSGAYEQYF. CDR3 nucleotide sequence: TGCGCCAGCAGTTCGAGCGGAGCCTACGAGCAGTACTTC.

This clonotype was observed at least ten times. The chain combines TRBV5-6 with TRBJ2-1; 16 bases are shared with TRBD2. Germline V gene data show CDR1 as SGHDT and CDR2 as YYEEEE. The V gene end was trimmed by 4 bases and the J gene end by 1 base; junction bases not matched to a gene: 14. The CDR3 is made up of 21 amino acids. The DNA of the CDR3 is TGTGCCAGCAGCACCGGGACTAGCGGGAGGGCCGGTATTGGATCCTACAATGAGCAGTTCTTC. It translates to CASSTGTSGRAGIGSYNEQFF.

About this clonotype: The CDR3 does not close with the conserved phenylalanine or tryptophan, likely indicating a read error. Because the CDR3's place on the DNA is in doubt, the DNA is left out and the CDR3 is given as listed by TCRdb. The chain carries TRBV7-9 and TRBJ1-3. The germline gives CDR1 SEHNR, CDR2 FQNEAQ (reference sequence). The CDR3 has 12 residues if both end residues are counted. The CDR3 here is CASSGWTEPGLA.

J is TRBJ2-6 and V is TRBV7-2; no definite D call. V lost 2 bases and J lost 4, with 9 bases in between. Germline V CDR1 and CDR2: SGHTA, FQGNSA. The CDR3 extends over 15 amino acids. In DNA form, the CDR3 reads TGTGCCAGCAGCTTAAGGACGAGCGGGGCCAACGTCCTGACTTTC. Protein product: CASSLRTSGANVLTF.

This clonotype was counted ten times or more. This chain joins TRBV25-1 and TRBJ1-2, with TRBD1 identical over 9 bases. The CDR3 is 15 amino acids. Unmatched junction bases numbered 9, after V lost 4 bases and J lost 6 bases. CDR1 is MGHDK and CDR2 is SYGVNS in the germline V gene. CDR3 residues: CASSALAGTGNGYTF. CDR3 nucleotide sequence: TGTGCCAGCAGTGCTCTGGCCGGGACAGGGAATGGCTACACCTTC.

Ten or more counts support this clonotype. This sequence joins TRBV6-2 or TRBV6-3 and TRBJ2-1; either TRBD1 or TRBD2 may fit D (5 bases each). Germline CDR1 is MNHEY and CDR2 is SVGEGT. The germline V and J ends were trimmed by 5 bases and 5 bases, with 10 bases remaining between them. CDR3 length: 13 amino acids. CDR3 nucleotides: TGTGCCAGCAGTCCGGGACGACACAATGAGCAGTTCTTC. Its translation: CASSPGRHNEQFF.

The chain combines TRBV7-3 with TRBJ2-5; D unclear. The V and J ends lost 5 bases and 0 bases respectively, with 4 bases between them. Germline V gives CDR1 SGHTA, CDR2 FQGTGA. CDR3 length: 12 residues. Here the CDR3 DNA reads TGTGCCAGCAGCCGTGACCAAGAGACCCAGTACTTC. This encodes CASSRDQETQYF.

This clonotype was counted only a few times. Just one base apart from a much larger clone, this may be a read error. The rearrangement joins TRBV6-1 to TRBJ2-2; a weak D match, TRBD2 (5 bases). Germline values: CDR1 MNHNS, CDR2 SASEGT. The CDR3 has 13 residues. V shed 2 bases and J shed 5 bases, with 6 bases lying between them. The CDR3: CASSETRTGELFF. The CDR3, as DNA: TGTGCCAGCAGTGAAACTAGGACCGGGGAGCTGTTTTTT.

This clonotype was recorded many times. The V gene is TRBV7-2, the J gene TRBJ2-3, with D tentatively TRBD1 (6 bases). CDR3 length: 16 amino acids. Trimming removed 1 base at V and 4 bases at J, with 15 bases between. The germline V gene encodes CDR1 SGHTA and CDR2 FQGNSA. The CDR3 nucleotides read TGTGCCAGCAGCTTAGGTGGGGTCAGGGGTGCAGATACGCAGTATTTT. Residues: CASSLGGVRGADTQYF.

This clonotype appeared many times. The V and J genes are TRBV15 and TRBJ2-7; perhaps TRBD1 as D (6 bases). The V gene's germline CDR1 is LNHNV and CDR2 YYDKDF (reference sequence). Trimming removed 3 bases from V and 0 bases from J, with 24 bases in between. The CDR3 loop spans 19 amino acids. In nucleotides, the CDR3 is TGTGCCACCAGCAGTAGGTCCTCCGGGACACCAAAAATCTCCTACGAGCAGTACTTC. Protein product: CATSSRSSGTPKISYEQYF.

This clonotype was recorded at least ten times. The chain recombines TRBV5-1 with TRBJ2-1; 8 bases agree with TRBD2. Per germline, CDR1 SGHRS and CDR2 YFSETQ. Unmatched junction bases numbered 5, after V lost 2 bases and J lost 1 base. This CDR3 is 16 amino acids long. The CDR3 sequence is CASSLAQRGSYNEQFF. The CDR3 nucleotides read TGCGCCAGCAGCTTAGCTCAGCGGGGGTCCTACAATGAGCAGTTCTTC.

The chain couples TRBV25-1 to TRBJ2-5, with D tentatively TRBD2 (6 bases). V lost 5 bases and J lost 4, with 20 bases in between. Germline CDR1 is MGHDK and CDR2 is SYGVNS. The length of the CDR3 is 16 residues. The CDR3 bases are TGTGCCAGCAGTTTACGAAATGGGGGAGGACGAGAGACCCAGTACTTC. Its protein is CASSLRNGGGRETQYF.

This clonotype was seen a handful of times. This chain uses TRBV27 with TRBJ2-1, with 11 bases matching TRBD1. Trimming removed 6 bases from V and 7 bases from J; junction bases left unmatched: 5. CDR1 and CDR2 from the germline V gene are MNHEY and SMNVEV (reference sequence). The CDR3 consists of 14 residues. Here the CDR3 DNA reads TGTGCCAGCAGAGGGACAGGGGGGGGAAATGAGCAGTTCTTC. Residues: CASRGTGGGNEQFF.

This clonotype was counted ten times or more. This chain links TRBV4-3 with TRBJ1-6; no definite D call. V was cut by 1 base and J by 9 bases, with 10 bases left in between. The CDR3 length is 14 residues. Per the germline V gene, CDR1 is LGHNA and CDR2 is YSLEER. This chain's CDR3 is CASSQVGMGSPLHF. CDR3 bases: TGCGCCAGCAGCCAAGTCGGGATGGGTTCACCCCTCCACTTT.

The table lists this clonotype with a few counts. The chain uses TRBV7-2 and TRBJ1-1, with 10 bases lining up with TRBD1. V lost 5 bases, J lost 8 bases, and 8 bases stayed unmatched. Germline V gene lookup returns CDR1 SGHTA and CDR2 FQGNSA. The CDR3 length is 14 residues. CDR3 loop: CASSAQTGGLEAFF. The CDR3, as DNA: TGTGCCAGCAGCGCTCAGACAGGGGGCCTCGAAGCTTTCTTT.

This clonotype was seen ten or more times. This rearrangement joins TRBV19 to TRBJ1-5, with D perhaps TRBD1 (6 bases). V was trimmed by 4 bases and J by 1 base, leaving 11 bases between them. CDR3 length equals 15 residues. Germline CDR1 LNHDA, CDR2 SQIVND (reference sequence). The CDR3 region is CASSTTGTSNQPQHF. CDR3 nucleotides: TGTGCCAGTAGTACTACCGGGACAAGCAATCAGCCCCAGCATTTT.

This clonotype has ten or more counts. V and J are TRBV29-1 and TRBJ2-7; no firm D call. The CDR3 loop spans 11 amino acids. Germline V CDR1 and CDR2: SQVTM, ANQGSEA. The V and J ends lost 0 bases and 6 bases respectively, with 6 bases between them. The CDR3 here is CSVEDYSEQYF. CDR3 nucleotides: TGCAGCGTTGAAGATTACAGCGAGCAGTACTTC.

This clonotype was detected a few times. The chain combines TRBV25-1 with TRBJ2-5; 16 bases line up with TRBD2. The V and J ends lost 4 bases and 5 bases, in that order; junction bases with no gene match: 4. CDR3 length: 16 residues. The germline V gene has CDR1 MGHDK and CDR2 SYGVNS. CDR3 protein: CASSGGTSGRGETQYF. The DNA of the CDR3 is TGTGCCAGCAGTGGGGGGACTAGCGGGAGGGGGGAGACCCAGTACTTC.

This clonotype was detected many times. The CDR3 region is CASSSLEGGIGGEKLFF. CDR3 nucleotide sequence: TGTGCCAGCAGTTCCCTGGAGGGTGGAATTGGCGGTGAAAAACTGTTTTTT. The rearrangement uses TRBV28 and TRBJ1-4; D is undetermined. V was clipped by 4 bases and J by 7 bases, with 22 bases between them. The CDR3 loop spans 17 amino acids. CDR1 MDHEN and CDR2 SYDVKM come from the germline V gene.

This clonotype was picked up a small number of times. The V call is TRBV28, the J call TRBJ1-5; D may be TRBD1 (5 bases). Trimming removed 4 bases at V and 1 base at J, with 17 bases between. Germline V CDR1 and CDR2: MDHEN, SYDVKM. This CDR3 contains 17 residues. CDR3 DNA: TGTGCCAGCAGTTCCGAGGGACGCGCCGGGAGCAATCAGCCCCAGCATTTT. Translation gives CASSSEGRAGSNQPQHF.